This TCR beta chain was observed in a study of cytomegalovirus exposure and HLA in healthy donors. Study-wide context: The roughly 120 validation repertoires, a later analysis reported, used the same platform as the 666 first-cohort repertoires.

As concerns this clone: The antigen remains unidentified.

Findings of the study overall: Among the CMV-associated chains, a few were confirmed in vitro as specific for CMV antigens. Usually a TCR sequence was rare, but some public TCRs were found in many donors. Among TCR beta chains, those listed as cytomegalovirus-associated numbered over 150.

Assay used: immunoSEQ multiplex PCR; TCRdb lists only in-frame clones, some missing. The sample carries 100,000 to 150,000 clones, around 94% recorded once. Trimming took off 0 bases at V and 4 bases at J, with 10 bases between the two ends. Germline loops: CDR1 SGDLS, CDR2 YYNGEE. This CDR3 has 14 residues. The sequence was obtained from a woman between 18 and 29 years old in good health and CMV-seronegative. The chain uses TRBV9 and TRBJ1-1, with a weak D call TRBD1 (5 bases). The source material was PBMCs. CDR3 in DNA: TGTGCCAGCAGCGTAGTGGGGCTTGGCACTGAAGCTTTCTTT. Protein product: CASSVVGLGTEAFF.